Each of the 6 T cell receptor beta chains below was sequenced from the same sample in a study of Graves' ophthalmopathy and Graves' hyperthyroidism. Amplification from RNA transcripts yielded the TCR beta CDR3 regions. HTBI-primed RT-PCR formed the first round, and a multiplex PCR formed the second. MiXCR, applied by TCRdb to the multiplex PCR reads, yields one record per CDR3 protein. The sample yields some 750,000 distinct CDR3 sequences, about 44% seen once. The specimen sequenced was peripheral blood. The receptors shown here come from an adult man with Graves' ophthalmopathy.

CDR3 protein: CSVEWGQNKQYEQYF. The CDR3 DNA follows: TGCAGCGTTGAATGGGGCCAGAACAAGCAATACGAGCAGTACTTC. V and J are TRBV29-1 and TRBJ2-7; possibly TRBD1 for D (5 bases). Between the trimmed V and J ends, which lost 2 bases and 4 bases, there was a span of 18 bases. The CDR3 covers 15 residues. Germline CDR1 reads SQVTM; CDR2 reads ANQGSEA.

This clonotype was seen ten or more times. The chain joins TRBV7-9 to TRBJ1-6, with D perhaps matching TRBD1 (5 bases). CDR3 length: 12 residues. The V and J ends lost 5 bases and 18 bases respectively, with 17 bases between them. Germline CDR1 is SEHNR and CDR2 is FQNEAQ (reference sequence). The CDR3 protein is CASSHNEDSPHF. In nucleotides, the CDR3 is TGTGCCAGCAGCCACAATGAAGACAGCCCCCACTTT.

This clonotype is a singleton in its sample. J is TRBJ2-3 and V is TRBV2; 12 bases map to TRBD2. Unmatched junction bases numbered 2, after V lost 5 bases and J lost 2 bases. Germline CDR1 and CDR2: SNHLY and FYNNEI. CDR3 length: 15 residues. The DNA of the CDR3 is TGTGCCAGCAGTCGACTAGCGGGAGCCACAGATACGCAGTATTTT. Translating it yields CASSRLAGATDTQYF. Complete variable domain (other parts from reference TRBV2 and TRBJ2-3): EPEVTQTPSHQVTQMGQEVILRCVPISNHLYFYWYRQILGQKVEFLVSFYNNEISEKSEIFDDQFSVERPDGSNFTLKIRSTKLEDSAMYFCASSRLAGATDTQYFGPGTRLTVL.

CDR3 bases: TGCGCCAGCAGCCACCGAAATTTCAATGGCTACACCTTC. Translating it yields CASSHRNFNGYTF. The chain combines TRBV4-1 with TRBJ1-2; D is unclear. V dropped 3 bases and J dropped 6 bases, with 11 bases sitting between them. The CDR3 runs to 13 residues. The germline V gene has CDR1 MGHRA and CDR2 YSYEKL.

This chain links TRBV2 with TRBJ1-5; 9 bases map to TRBD1. After removal of 6 bases from V and 10 bases from J, the junction contained 10 bases not matched to a gene. The germline gives CDR1 SNHLY, CDR2 FYNNEI. The length of the CDR3 is 14 residues. The CDR3 DNA reads as TGTGCCAGCAGCTACAGGACAGGGGTCGACCCCCAGCATTTT. It codes for CASSYRTGVDPQHF.

The J gene is TRBJ1-1, the V gene TRBV4-3; D might be TRBD1 (6 bases). The CDR3 runs to 14 residues. Per germline, CDR1 LGHNA and CDR2 YSLEER. V was cut by 0 bases and J by 11 bases, with 16 bases left in between. CDR3 loop: CASSQDIGGAQAFF. Here the CDR3 DNA reads TGCGCCAGCAGCCAAGATATCGGGGGGGCTCAGGCTTTCTTT.